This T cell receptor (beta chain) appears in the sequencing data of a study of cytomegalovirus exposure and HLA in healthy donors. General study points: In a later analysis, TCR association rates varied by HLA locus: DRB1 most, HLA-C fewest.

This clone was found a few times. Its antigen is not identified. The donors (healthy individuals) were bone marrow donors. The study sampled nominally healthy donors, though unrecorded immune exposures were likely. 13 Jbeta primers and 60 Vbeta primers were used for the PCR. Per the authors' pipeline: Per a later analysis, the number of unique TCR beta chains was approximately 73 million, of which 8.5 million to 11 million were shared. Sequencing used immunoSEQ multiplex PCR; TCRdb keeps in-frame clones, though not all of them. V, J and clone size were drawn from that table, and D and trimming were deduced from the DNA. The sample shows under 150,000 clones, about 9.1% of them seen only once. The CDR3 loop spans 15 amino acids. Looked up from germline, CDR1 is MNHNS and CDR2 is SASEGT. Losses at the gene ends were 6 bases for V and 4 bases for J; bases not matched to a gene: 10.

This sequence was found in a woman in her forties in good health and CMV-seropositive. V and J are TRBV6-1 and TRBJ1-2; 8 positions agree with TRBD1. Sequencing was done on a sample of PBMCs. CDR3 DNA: TGTGCCAGCAGCCTCACTCAGGGGGCTGGCTATGGCTACACCTTC. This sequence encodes CASSLTQGAGYGYTF.